The 32 T cell receptor beta chains below all came from one sample that was sequenced in a study of CD8+ T cells in alopecia areata. Extraction and reverse transcription of RNA yielded cDNA as the sequencing template. TCRdb keeps only in-frame clones here, not all; method: immunoSEQ multiplex PCR. The sample has 150,000 or so clones, about 90% seen once. The sample here was CD8+ T cells sorted from blood, taken at week 0. These receptors all stem from a human donor with alopecia areata.

This chain links TRBV13 with TRBJ2-1; TRBD2 matches at 12 bases. This CDR3 has 17 amino acids. Germline-derived CDR1 and CDR2 are PRHDT and FYEKMQ (reference sequence). With V trimmed by 1 base and J by 5 bases, 6 bases remained unmatched. The CDR3 nucleotides are TGTGCCAGCAGCTTAGCTAACCTAGCGGGGGGGAACAATGAGCAGTTCTTC. Residues: CASSLANLAGGNNEQFF.

In this sample, this clone turned up once. V gene TRBV30 combines with J gene TRBJ2-7; 8 bases align to TRBD1. The CDR3 has 17 amino acids. V gave up 1 base and J gave up 3 bases; unmatched junction bases: 14. Germline loops: CDR1 GTSNPN, CDR2 SVGIG (reference sequence). For the CDR3, the DNA is TGTGCCTGGAGTGAATACGGGACAGGTGCCACGCACTACGAGCAGTACTTC. Protein: CAWSEYGTGATHYEQYF.

This chain links TRBV7-9 with TRBJ2-7; 9 positions match TRBD1. This CDR3 has 15 residues. Germline V gene data show CDR1 as SEHNR and CDR2 as FQNEAQ (reference sequence). The trim removed 4 bases at V and 4 bases at J, leaving 8 bases unmatched. CDR3 nucleotides: TGTGCCAGCAGCTCGAGACAGGGGGACGCGTACGAGCAGTACTTC. This sequence encodes CASSSRQGDAYEQYF.

V and J are TRBV7-9 and TRBJ2-1; possible D gene TRBD1, 5 bases. CDR1 SEHNR and CDR2 FQNEAQ come from the germline V gene (reference sequence). Trimming took off 6 bases at V and 6 bases at J, with 21 bases between the two ends. This CDR3 has 16 residues. CDR3 in amino acids: CASRHPWTQSPNEQFF. CDR3 coding DNA: TGTGCCAGCAGACATCCCTGGACACAGTCACCCAATGAGCAGTTCTTC.

V and J are TRBV7-9 and TRBJ2-2; D not resolved. Trimming left V 5 bases short and J 0 bases short, with 16 bases between. The CDR3 totals 17 residues. Germline V gene data show CDR1 as SEHNR and CDR2 as FQNEAQ (reference sequence). CDR3 loop: CASSPLLVNPNTGELFF. CDR3 in DNA: TGTGCCAGCAGCCCTCTTCTCGTGAACCCGAACACCGGGGAGCTGTTTTTT.

The V and J genes are TRBV4-1 and TRBJ2-7; the match to TRBD2 covers 9 bases. The ends lost 1 base at V and 7 bases at J; junction bases unmatched: 11. Looked up from germline, CDR1 is MGHRA and CDR2 is YSYEKL. This CDR3 comprises 16 residues. Here the CDR3 DNA reads TGCGCCAGCAGCCAAGGAGGAGGCGGGAGGGCCGGAGAGCAGTACTTC. Translation gives CASSQGGGGRAGEQYF.

The V gene is TRBV10-2, the J gene TRBJ2-5; D call uncertain. The ends were cut back, 0 bases at V and 1 base at J, with 12 bases in the middle. Germline CDR1 and CDR2: WSHSY and SAAADI. This CDR3 is 16 amino acids long. The CDR3 loop reads CASSESFGTFQETQYF. Here the CDR3 DNA reads TGCGCCAGCAGTGAGTCGTTCGGCACGTTCCAAGAGACCCAGTACTTC.

V and J are TRBV5-1 and TRBJ1-2; D remains unclear. This CDR3 region has 17 residues. With 4 bases removed from V and 2 bases from J, the gap between germline ends came to 21 bases. Germline CDR1 SGHRS, CDR2 YFSETQ. In DNA, the CDR3 is TGCGCCAGCAGCCCGGGAGGTGGTGAAGGCCTAAACTATGGCTACACCTTC. Protein: CASSPGGGEGLNYGYTF. Full variable domain (rest looked up from reference TRBV5-1 and TRBJ1-2): KAGVTQTPRYLIKTRGQQVTLSCSPISGHRSVSWYQQTPGQGLQFLFEYFSETQRNKGNFPGRFSGRQFSNSRSEMNVSTLELGDSALYLCASSPGGGEGLNYGYTFGSGTRLTVV.

This sequence joins TRBV28 and TRBJ2-1; D might be TRBD1 or TRBD2, each matching 5 bases. Germline V gives CDR1 MDHEN, CDR2 SYDVKM. CDR3 length: 14 residues. V lost 10 bases and J 2 bases, leaving 15 bases between the germline ends. The CDR3 reads CATQRGNPYNEQFF. Here the CDR3 DNA reads TGTGCCACCCAGAGGGGTAACCCCTACAATGAGCAGTTCTTC.

The chain joins TRBV4-1 to TRBJ2-7; 7 bases are shared with TRBD2. The V and J ends lost 0 bases and 6 bases, in that order; junction bases with no gene match: 8. Germline V gene sequence: CDR1 MGHRA, CDR2 YSYEKL. This CDR3 is 15 amino acids long. CDR3 bases: TGCGCCAGCAGCCAAGATCTGGCGGGAGTGTTCGAGCAGTACTTC. Encoded protein: CASSQDLAGVFEQYF.

This clone was recorded once. Germline is not matched at one junction end, which may reflect a read error. The rearrangement joins TRBV6-1 to TRBJ1-2; D possibly corresponds to TRBD1 (5 bases). Germline assignment: CDR1 MNHNS and CDR2 SASEGT. This CDR3 region has 16 residues. This CDR3 is CASSEERPGAYYGYTF. The CDR3 DNA is TGTGCCAGCAGTGAAGAGCGTCCCGGGGCGTACTATGGCTATACCTTC.

The chain combines TRBV9 with TRBJ2-1, with D perhaps TRBD2 (6 bases). V lost 0 bases, J lost 7 bases, and 11 bases lay in between. Germline V gene sequence: CDR1 SGDLS, CDR2 YYNGEE. The CDR3 length is 14 residues. The CDR3 sequence: CASSVVIGSNEQFF. CDR3 coding DNA: TGTGCCAGCAGCGTAGTTATCGGGAGTAATGAGCAGTTCTTC.

V gene TRBV29-1 combines with J gene TRBJ2-1; D is perhaps TRBD2 (5 bases). Trimming removed 7 bases from V and 10 bases from J, with 17 bases in between. The CDR3 runs to 12 residues. Germline V gives CDR1 SQVTM, CDR2 ANQGSEA. The DNA for the CDR3 is TGCAGCGCCGGGATCGGGGTTAACGAGCAGTTCTTC. It specifies CSAGIGVNEQFF.

This chain uses TRBV5-1 with TRBJ1-1, with D tentatively TRBD1 (6 bases). CDR1 is SGHRS, CDR2 YFSETQ, per germline. Between the trimmed V and J ends, which lost 8 bases and 3 bases, there was a span of 14 bases. This CDR3 is 13 amino acids long. The CDR3 loop is CASGIGGDTEAFF. CDR3 DNA: TGCGCCAGTGGAATAGGGGGTGACACTGAAGCTTTCTTT. Filled out from reference TRBV5-1 and TRBJ1-1, the complete variable domain reads KAGVTQTPRYLIKTRGQQVTLSCSPISGHRSVSWYQQTPGQGLQFLFEYFSETQRNKGNFPGRFSGRQFSNSRSEMNVSTLELGDSALYLCASGIGGDTEAFFGQGTRLTVV.

Comment on this clone: The identical CDR3 is also encoded by other nucleotide sequences in the sample. J is TRBJ2-1 and V is TRBV1; the D call in the table, TRBD2, was not verified against the DNA. TRBV1 is a known pseudogene. The CDR3 runs 17 residues. CDR3 sequence (DNA): TGCACCAGCAGCTTTCGACTAGCAGGGTCCCCCAACAATGAGCAGTTCTTC. This encodes CTSSFRLAGSPNNEQFF.

This chain joins TRBV30 and TRBJ1-3; D possibly corresponds to TRBD1 (5 bases). The germline CDR1 and CDR2 sequences are GTSNPN and SVGIG (reference sequence). This CDR3 region has 13 residues. V shed 5 bases and J shed 2 bases, with 10 bases lying between them. CDR3 protein: CAWEQEAGNTIYF. The CDR3 nucleotides read TGTGCCTGGGAACAGGAAGCTGGAAACACCATATATTTT.

The chain links TRBV5-4 to TRBJ1-2; D not resolved. Germline V gene sequence: CDR1 SGHNT, CDR2 YYREEE (reference sequence). The length of the CDR3 is 13 residues. Trimming stripped 1 base from V and 6 bases from J, with 10 bases between. CDR3 in DNA: TGTGCCAGCAGCTTGTCGGGATCGGATGGCTACACCTTC. Translation: CASSLSGSDGYTF.

The chain joins TRBV12-5 to TRBJ2-6; D not certain. V was pared by 2 bases and J by 0 bases, with 5 bases between. Germline loops: CDR1 LGHNT, CDR2 FRNRAP. The CDR3 is made up of 15 amino acids. This CDR3 is CASGLWGSGANVLTF. The CDR3 nucleotides are TGTGCTAGTGGTTTGTGGGGCTCTGGGGCCAACGTCCTGACTTTC.

V is TRBV7-9 and J is TRBJ2-7; tentatively, D is TRBD1 (6 bases). This CDR3 is 16 amino acids long. V was trimmed by 7 bases and J by 1 base, leaving 20 bases between them. Per the germline V gene, CDR1 is SEHNR and CDR2 is FQNEAQ (reference sequence). The CDR3 coding sequence is TGTGCCAGCACCCAGGGGATCGGCGGGCGTTCCTACGAGCAGTACTTC. Its protein product is CASTQGIGGRSYEQYF. The whole variable domain, remainder taken from reference TRBV7-9 and TRBJ2-7, is DTGVSQNPRHKITKRGQNVTFRCDPISEHNRLYWYRQTLGQGPEFLTYFQNEAQLEKSRLLSDRFSAERPKGSFSTLEIQRTEQGDSAMYLCASTQGIGGRSYEQYFGPGTRLTVT.

This rearrangement joins TRBV19 to TRBJ2-3; D perhaps matches TRBD2 (5 bases). V was cut by 3 bases and J by 0 bases, with 7 bases left in between. Germline CDR1 LNHDA, CDR2 SQIVND (reference sequence). CDR3 length equals 14 residues. This CDR3 is CASSMSGSTDTQYF. Here the CDR3 DNA reads TGTGCCAGTAGTATGAGCGGAAGCACAGATACGCAGTATTTT.

This clone occurred once. The chain couples TRBV7-8 to TRBJ2-5, with D possibly being TRBD1 or TRBD2 (6 bases each). The CDR3 covers 16 residues. Trimming removed 6 bases from V and 5 bases from J, with 22 bases in between. Per the germline V gene, CDR1 is SGHVS and CDR2 is FQNEAQ. CDR3 loop: CASSLTGSKGGETQYF. The CDR3 nucleotides are TGTGCCAGCAGTCTGACCGGCTCTAAAGGGGGGGAGACCCAGTACTTC.

V usage is TRBV6-6 and J usage is TRBJ2-7; a weak D match, TRBD2 (5 bases). Germline-derived CDR1 and CDR2 are MNHNY and SVGAGI (reference sequence). This CDR3 spans 14 amino acids. Trimming removed 5 bases at V and 1 base at J, with 12 bases between. The CDR3 sequence: CASSPTGISYEQYF. The CDR3, as DNA: TGTGCCAGCAGTCCCACGGGGATTTCCTACGAGCAGTACTTC.

This rearrangement joins TRBV19 to TRBJ1-3; D is possibly TRBD1 (5 bases). V was clipped by 7 bases and J by 0 bases, with 13 bases between them. This CDR3 has 15 residues. CDR1 and CDR2 (germline): LNHDA, SQIVND (reference sequence). CDR3 nucleotide sequence: TGTGCCAGTACCGTGGACATTAGCTCTGGAAACACCATATATTTT. Translated, it gives CASTVDISSGNTIYF.

This clone has only one observation. The rearrangement uses TRBV30 and TRBJ2-1; 7 bases align to TRBD2. J lost 8 bases, V lost 4 bases, and 8 bases had no gene match. The CDR3 is 13 residues long. Germline CDR1 and CDR2: GTSNPN and SVGIG (reference sequence). CDR3 in DNA: TGTGCCTGGAATATCGCGGGAGTGGATGAGCAGTTCTTC. This codes for CAWNIAGVDEQFF.

This clone was seen just once. The chain recombines TRBV29-1 with TRBJ2-7; TRBD1 aligns across 10 bases. J gave up 5 bases and V 6 bases, and 7 bases lay outside the gene matches. There are 13 residues in the CDR3. Germline CDR1 reads SQVTM; CDR2 reads ANQGSEA. In nucleotides, the CDR3 is TGCAGCGTCGACAAGACAGGGGGCAACGAGCAGTACTTC. The encoded protein is CSVDKTGGNEQYF.

This chain joins TRBV29-1 and TRBJ2-3; tentatively, D is TRBD2 (6 bases). CDR3 size: 16 residues. Trimming took off 6 bases at V and 1 base at J, with 20 bases between the two ends. CDR1 and CDR2 (germline): SQVTM, ANQGSEA. The CDR3 spells CSVHPLGEVRTDTQYF. The CDR3 DNA sequence: TGCAGCGTCCATCCGCTGGGGGAGGTACGCACAGATACGCAGTATTTT.

This clone was detected once. The genes are TRBV5-1 and TRBJ1-1; tentative D call: TRBD1 (5 bases). CDR1 is SGHRS and CDR2 is YFSETQ in the germline V gene. V was trimmed by 0 bases and J by 0 bases, leaving 6 bases between them. There are 14 residues in the CDR3. CDR3 protein: CASSLGTLNTEAFF. DNA of the CDR3: TGCGCCAGCAGCTTGGGGACACTGAACACTGAAGCTTTCTTT.

The chain joins TRBV6-1 to TRBJ1-1, with 7 bases matching TRBD1. CDR1 is MNHNS, CDR2 SASEGT, per germline. The CDR3 loop spans 12 amino acids. J was trimmed by 6 bases and V by 6 bases; bases with no gene match: 4. The CDR3 spells CASSYTGAEAFF. CDR3 coding DNA: TGTGCCAGCAGCTATACAGGGGCTGAAGCTTTCTTT.

This clone showed up just once. The rearrangement links TRBV9 to TRBJ2-2; no clear D. V shed 3 bases and J shed 9 bases, with 12 bases lying between them. Germline CDR1 reads SGDLS; CDR2 reads YYNGEE. This CDR3 has 13 residues. The CDR3 loop reads CASSEASYRELFF. DNA for the CDR3: TGTGCCAGCAGCGAGGCCTCCTACCGGGAGCTGTTTTTT.

The V and J genes are TRBV7-9 and TRBJ2-1, with no clear D. The V and J ends lost 3 bases and 8 bases respectively, with 8 bases between them. The CDR3 consists of 12 residues. Germline V CDR1 and CDR2: SEHNR, FQNEAQ (reference sequence). CDR3 loop: CASSFNSHEQFF. CDR3 in DNA: TGTGCCAGCAGCTTTAATTCCCATGAGCAGTTCTTC.

V usage is TRBV9 and J usage is TRBJ2-2; the match to TRBD2 covers 8 bases. Trimming at V came to 0 bases and at J to 10 bases, leaving 8 bases not matched to a gene. The CDR3 is 15 amino acids. Germline-derived CDR1 and CDR2 are SGDLS and YYNGEE. CDR3 region: CASSVESGSGEELFF. The CDR3, as DNA: TGTGCCAGCAGCGTAGAGAGCGGGAGTGGGGAGGAGCTGTTTTTT.

This clone was detected once. This chain connects TRBV30 to TRBJ2-7; perhaps TRBD1 as D (7 bases). The germline CDR1 and CDR2 sequences are GTSNPN and SVGIG (reference sequence). V was cut by 4 bases and J by 0 bases, with 16 bases left in between. The CDR3 consists of 15 residues. The CDR3: CAWINWRDSSYEQYF. The CDR3 DNA follows: TGTGCCTGGATCAATTGGAGGGACAGCTCCTACGAGCAGTACTTC.